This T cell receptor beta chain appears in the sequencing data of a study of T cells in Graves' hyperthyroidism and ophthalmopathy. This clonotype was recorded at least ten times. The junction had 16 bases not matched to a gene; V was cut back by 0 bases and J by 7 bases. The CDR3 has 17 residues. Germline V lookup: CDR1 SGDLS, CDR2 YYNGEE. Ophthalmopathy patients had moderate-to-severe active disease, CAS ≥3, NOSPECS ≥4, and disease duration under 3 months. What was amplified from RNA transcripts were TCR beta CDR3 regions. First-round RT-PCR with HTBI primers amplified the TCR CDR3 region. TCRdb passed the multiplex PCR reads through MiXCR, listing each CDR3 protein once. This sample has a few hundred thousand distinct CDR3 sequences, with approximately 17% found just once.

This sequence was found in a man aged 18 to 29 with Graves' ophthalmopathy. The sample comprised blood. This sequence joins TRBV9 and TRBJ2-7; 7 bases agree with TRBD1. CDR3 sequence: CASSVDASGGPTGEQYF. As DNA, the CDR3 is TGTGCCAGCAGCGTAGATGCTTCAGGGGGTCCGACCGGGGAGCAGTACTTC. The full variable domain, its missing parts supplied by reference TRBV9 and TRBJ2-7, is DSGVTQTPKHLITATGQRVTLRCSPRSGDLSVYWYQQSLDQGLQFLIQYYNGEERAKGNILERFSAQQFPDLHSELNLSSLELGDSALYFCASSVDASGGPTGEQYFGPGTRLTVT.